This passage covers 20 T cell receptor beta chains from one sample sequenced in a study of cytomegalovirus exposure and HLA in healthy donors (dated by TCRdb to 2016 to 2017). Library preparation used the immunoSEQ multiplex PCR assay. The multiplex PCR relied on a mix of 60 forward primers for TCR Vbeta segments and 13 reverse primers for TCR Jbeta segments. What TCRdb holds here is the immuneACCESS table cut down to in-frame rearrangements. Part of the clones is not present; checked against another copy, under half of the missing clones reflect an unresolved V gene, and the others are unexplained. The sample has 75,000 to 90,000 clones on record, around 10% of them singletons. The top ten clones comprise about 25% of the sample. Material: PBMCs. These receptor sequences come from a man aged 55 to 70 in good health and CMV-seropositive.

The CDR3 spells CASSVSSSGMGTDTQYF. In DNA form, the CDR3 reads TGCGCCAGCAGCGTCTCCTCTAGCGGGATGGGGACAGATACGCAGTATTTT. The chain joins TRBV5-1 to TRBJ2-3, with 9 positions matching TRBD2. Trimming took 4 bases from V and 3 from J; bases not matched to a gene: 12. The CDR3 has 17 residues. Germline CDR1 is SGHRS and CDR2 is YFSETQ.

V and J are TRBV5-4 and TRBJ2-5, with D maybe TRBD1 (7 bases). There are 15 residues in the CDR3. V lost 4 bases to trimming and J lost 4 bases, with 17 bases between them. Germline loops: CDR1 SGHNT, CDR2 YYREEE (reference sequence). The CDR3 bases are TGTGCCAGCAGCCCGGCGGCAGGGGGGTTAGAGACCCAGTACTTC. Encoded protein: CASSPAAGGLETQYF.

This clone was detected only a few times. CDR3 amino acids: CASSYSTGLNTEAFF. In DNA form, the CDR3 reads TGTGCCAGCAGTTACTCCACAGGGCTGAACACTGAAGCTTTCTTT. The chain joins TRBV6-5 to TRBJ1-1; TRBD1 is a possible D gene (6 bases). Germline-derived CDR1 and CDR2 are MNHEY and SVGAGI. Trimming took 0 bases from V and 0 from J, leaving 8 bases between them. The CDR3 covers 15 residues.

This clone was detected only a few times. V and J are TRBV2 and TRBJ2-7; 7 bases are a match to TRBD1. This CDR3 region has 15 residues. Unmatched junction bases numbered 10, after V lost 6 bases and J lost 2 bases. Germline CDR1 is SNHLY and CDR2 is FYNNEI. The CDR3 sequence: CASRLLQGSPYEQYF. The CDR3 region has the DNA TGTGCCAGCAGACTCTTACAGGGGTCACCCTACGAGCAGTACTTC. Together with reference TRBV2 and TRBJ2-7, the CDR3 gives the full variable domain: EPEVTQTPSHQVTQMGQEVILRCVPISNHLYFYWYRQILGQKVEFLVSFYNNEISEKSEIFDDQFSVERPDGSNFTLKIRSTKLEDSAMYFCASRLLQGSPYEQYFGPGTRLTVT.

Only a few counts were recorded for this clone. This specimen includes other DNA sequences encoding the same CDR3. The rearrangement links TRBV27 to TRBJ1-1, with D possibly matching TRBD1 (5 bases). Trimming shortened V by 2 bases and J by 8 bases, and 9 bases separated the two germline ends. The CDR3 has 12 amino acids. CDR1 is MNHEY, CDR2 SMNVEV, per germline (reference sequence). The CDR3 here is CASSLGAGEAFF. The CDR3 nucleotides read TGTGCCAGCAGTTTAGGGGCAGGGGAAGCTTTCTTT.

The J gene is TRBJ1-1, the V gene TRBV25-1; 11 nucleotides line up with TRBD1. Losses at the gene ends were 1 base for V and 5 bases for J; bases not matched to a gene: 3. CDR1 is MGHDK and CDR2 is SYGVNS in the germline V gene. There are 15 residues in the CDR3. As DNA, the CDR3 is TGTGCCAGCAGTGAATCCGGGACAGGGGGGACTGAAGCTTTCTTT. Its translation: CASSESGTGGTEAFF.

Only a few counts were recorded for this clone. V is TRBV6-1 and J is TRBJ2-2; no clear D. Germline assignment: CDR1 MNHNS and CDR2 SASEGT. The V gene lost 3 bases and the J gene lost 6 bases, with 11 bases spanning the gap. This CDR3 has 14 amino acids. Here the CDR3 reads CASSDTLPPGELFF. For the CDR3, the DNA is TGTGCCAGCAGTGACACTCTTCCTCCCGGGGAGCTGTTTTTT.

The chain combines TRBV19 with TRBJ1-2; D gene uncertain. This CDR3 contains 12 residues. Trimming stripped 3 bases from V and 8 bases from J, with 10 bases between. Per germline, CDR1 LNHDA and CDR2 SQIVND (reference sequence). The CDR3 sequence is CASSMFGRGYTF. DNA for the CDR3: TGTGCCAGTAGTATGTTCGGCAGGGGCTACACCTTC. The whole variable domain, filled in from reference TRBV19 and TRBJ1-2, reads DGGITQSPKYLFRKEGQNVTLSCEQNLNHDAMYWYRQDPGQGLRLIYYSQIVNDFQKGDIAEGYSVSREKKESFPLTVTSAQKNPTAFYLCASSMFGRGYTFGSGTRLTVV.

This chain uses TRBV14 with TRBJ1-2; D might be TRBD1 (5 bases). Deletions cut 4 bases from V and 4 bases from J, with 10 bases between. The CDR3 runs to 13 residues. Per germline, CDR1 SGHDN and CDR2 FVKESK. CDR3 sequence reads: CASSPVGGYGYTF. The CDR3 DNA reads TGTGCCAGCAGCCCAGTGGGGGGCTATGGCTACACCTTC.

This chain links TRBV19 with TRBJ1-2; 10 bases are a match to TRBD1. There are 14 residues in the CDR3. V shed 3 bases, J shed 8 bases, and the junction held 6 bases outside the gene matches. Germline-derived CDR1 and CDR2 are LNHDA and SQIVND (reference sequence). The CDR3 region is CASSIRQGAEGYTF. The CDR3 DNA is TGTGCCAGTAGTATTCGACAGGGGGCGGAAGGCTACACCTTC.

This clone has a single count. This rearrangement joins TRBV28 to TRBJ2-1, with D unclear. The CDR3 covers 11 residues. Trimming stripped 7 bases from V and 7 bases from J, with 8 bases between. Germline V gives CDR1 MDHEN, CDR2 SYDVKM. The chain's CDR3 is CASTLLNEQFF. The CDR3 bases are TGTGCCAGCACCCTCCTGAATGAGCAGTTCTTC.

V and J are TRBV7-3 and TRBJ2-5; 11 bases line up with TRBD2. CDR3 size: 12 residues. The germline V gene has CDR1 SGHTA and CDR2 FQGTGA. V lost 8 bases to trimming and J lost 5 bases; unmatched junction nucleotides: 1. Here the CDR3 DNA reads TGTGCCAGCCGGACTAGCGGGGAGACCCAGTACTTC. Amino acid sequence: CASRTSGETQYF.

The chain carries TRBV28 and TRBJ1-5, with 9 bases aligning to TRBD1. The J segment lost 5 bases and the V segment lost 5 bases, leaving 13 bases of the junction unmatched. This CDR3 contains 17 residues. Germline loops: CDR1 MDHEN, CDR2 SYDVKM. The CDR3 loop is CASSPSEDRGGHQPQHF. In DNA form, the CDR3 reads TGTGCCAGCAGTCCTTCAGAGGACAGGGGAGGTCATCAGCCCCAGCATTTT.

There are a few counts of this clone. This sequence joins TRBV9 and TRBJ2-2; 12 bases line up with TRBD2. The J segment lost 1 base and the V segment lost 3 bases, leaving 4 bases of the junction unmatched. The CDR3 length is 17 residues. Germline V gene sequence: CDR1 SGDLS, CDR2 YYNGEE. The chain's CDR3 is CASSELAGGGNTGELFF. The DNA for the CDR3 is TGTGCCAGCAGCGAACTAGCGGGGGGCGGGAACACCGGGGAGCTGTTTTTT.

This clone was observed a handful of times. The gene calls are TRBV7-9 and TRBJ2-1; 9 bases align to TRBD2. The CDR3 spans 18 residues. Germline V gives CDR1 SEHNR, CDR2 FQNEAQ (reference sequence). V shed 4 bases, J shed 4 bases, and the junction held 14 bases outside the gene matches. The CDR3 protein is CASSSTSGPIETYNEQFF. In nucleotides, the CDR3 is TGTGCCAGCAGCTCGACTAGCGGACCTATTGAGACGTACAATGAGCAGTTCTTC.

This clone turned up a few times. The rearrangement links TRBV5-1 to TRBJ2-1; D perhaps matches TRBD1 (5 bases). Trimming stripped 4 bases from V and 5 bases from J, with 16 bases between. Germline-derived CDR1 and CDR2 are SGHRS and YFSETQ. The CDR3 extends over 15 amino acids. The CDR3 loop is CASSTDSPTHNEQFF. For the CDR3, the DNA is TGCGCCAGCAGCACCGACAGCCCTACCCACAATGAGCAGTTCTTC.

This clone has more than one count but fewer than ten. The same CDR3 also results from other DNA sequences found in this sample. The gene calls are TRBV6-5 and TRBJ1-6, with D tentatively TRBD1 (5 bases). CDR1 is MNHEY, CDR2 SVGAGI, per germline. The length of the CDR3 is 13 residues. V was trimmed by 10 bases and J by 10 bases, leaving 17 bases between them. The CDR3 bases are TGTGCCACTGGGCAGGGAGGGAGATCACCCCTCCACTTT. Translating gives CATGQGGRSPLHF.

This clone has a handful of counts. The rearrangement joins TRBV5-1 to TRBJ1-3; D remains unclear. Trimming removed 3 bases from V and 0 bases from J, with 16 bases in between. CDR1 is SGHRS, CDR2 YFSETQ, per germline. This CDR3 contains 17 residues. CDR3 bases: TGCGCCAGCAGCTCCCGCCCGGGAGGGAGCTCTGGAAACACCATATATTTT. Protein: CASSSRPGGSSGNTIYF.

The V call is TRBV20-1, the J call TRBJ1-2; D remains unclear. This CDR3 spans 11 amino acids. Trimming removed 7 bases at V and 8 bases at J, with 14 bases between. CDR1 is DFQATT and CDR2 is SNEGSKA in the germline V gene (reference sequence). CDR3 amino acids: CSVARSGGYTF. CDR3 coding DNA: TGCAGTGTTGCTAGGTCCGGGGGCTACACCTTC.

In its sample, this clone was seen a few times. The CDR3 protein is CASSLGRRTGELFF. The CDR3 nucleotides are TGTGCCAGCAGCTTAGGGCGGAGAACCGGGGAGCTGTTTTTT. This rearrangement joins TRBV7-2 to TRBJ2-2; D is undetermined. Germline V gene lookup returns CDR1 SGHTA and CDR2 FQGNSA. The ends were cut back, 1 base at V and 5 bases at J, with 8 bases in the middle. CDR3 length equals 14 residues.